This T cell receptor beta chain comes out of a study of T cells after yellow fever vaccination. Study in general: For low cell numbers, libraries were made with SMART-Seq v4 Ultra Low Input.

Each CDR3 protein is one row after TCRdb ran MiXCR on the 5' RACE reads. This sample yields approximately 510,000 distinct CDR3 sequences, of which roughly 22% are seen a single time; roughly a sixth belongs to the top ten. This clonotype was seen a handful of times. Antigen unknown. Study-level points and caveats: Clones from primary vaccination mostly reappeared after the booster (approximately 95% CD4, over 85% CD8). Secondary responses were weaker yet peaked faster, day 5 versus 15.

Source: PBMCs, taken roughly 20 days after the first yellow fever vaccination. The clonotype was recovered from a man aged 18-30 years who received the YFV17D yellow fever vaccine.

The CDR3 loop reads CASSWEGRSYNEQFF. As DNA, the CDR3 is TGTGCCAGCAGCTGGGAGGGGAGGTCCTACAATGAGCAGTTCTTC. The V and J genes are TRBV5-8 and TRBJ2-1, with TRBD2 matching over 7 bases. The V gene end was trimmed by 3 bases and the J gene end by 1 base; junction bases not matched to a gene: 4. This CDR3 has 15 residues. Germline values: CDR1 SGHTS, CDR2 YDEGEE.